These 27 T cell receptor beta chains were sequenced from one sample in a study of patients and donors after allogeneic stem cell transplantation. Each CDR3 protein is one row after TCRdb ran MiXCR on the RT-PCR reads. The data show 200,000 to 250,000 distinct CDR3 sequences, over 12% seen once. The sequenced material came from blood, either unsorted or a sorted T cell fraction (not recorded which). The receptors stem from a human donor who was either an allogeneic HSCT recipient or a stem cell or donor lymphocyte infusion donor (not recorded which). It is not recorded whose cells these are; they may come from a transplant donor.

V is TRBV28 and J is TRBJ2-7, with 8 bases lining up with TRBD1. Germline V gives CDR1 MDHEN, CDR2 SYDVKM. J gave up 2 bases and V 0 bases, and 9 bases lay outside the gene matches. CDR3 size: 17 residues. The DNA of the CDR3 is TGTGCCAGCAGTTTATGGGACCCGGGACAGGCCACCTACGAGCAGTACTTC. Translation: CASSLWDPGQATYEQYF.

This clonotype was counted a few times. CDR3 region: CASSLSGGTYNEQFF. DNA of the CDR3: TGTGCCAGCAGCTTGAGCGGGGGGACCTACAATGAGCAGTTCTTC. The chain uses TRBV7-6 and TRBJ2-1; 9 bases align to TRBD2. The germline V gene encodes CDR1 SGHVS and CDR2 FNYEAQ. V shed 3 bases, J shed 2 bases, and the junction held 2 bases outside the gene matches. CDR3 length: 15 residues.

Only a few counts were recorded for this clonotype. The V gene is TRBV12-3 or TRBV12-4, the J gene TRBJ1-1, with a tentative D call TRBD1 (6 bases). The ends were cut back, 7 bases at V and 1 base at J, with 10 bases in the middle. The CDR3 has 13 residues. CDR3 residues: CASILGGNTEAFF. In nucleotides, the CDR3 is TGTGCCAGCATCCTAGGGGGGAACACTGAAGCTTTCTTT.

This clonotype was observed at least ten times. The CDR3 loop is CASSVGQGDNTEAFF. For the CDR3, the DNA is TGTGCCAGCAGCGTCGGACAGGGGGATAACACTGAAGCTTTCTTT. The chain has TRBV9 and TRBJ1-1; 10 nucleotides line up with TRBD1. The CDR3 has 15 residues. CDR1 and CDR2 (germline): SGDLS, YYNGEE. The V segment lost 2 bases and the J segment 2 bases; nucleotides outside the gene matches: 3. The full variable domain, with the rest looked up from reference TRBV9 and TRBJ1-1, is DSGVTQTPKHLITATGQRVTLRCSPRSGDLSVYWYQQSLDQGLQFLIQYYNGEERAKGNILERFSAQQFPDLHSELNLSSLELGDSALYFCASSVGQGDNTEAFFGQGTRLTVV.

J is TRBJ1-2 and V is TRBV24-1, with 8 bases matching TRBD1. Germline V gene lookup returns CDR1 KGHDR and CDR2 SFDVKD. V shed 6 bases and J 5 bases; nucleotides not matched to a gene: 13. CDR3 length equals 16 residues. The CDR3 DNA is TGTGCCACCAGTCCTCCAGGGGCGGACAGGGTATATGGCTACACCTTC. Translation gives CATSPPGADRVYGYTF.

This clonotype has only a few counts. This rearrangement joins TRBV5-1 to TRBJ1-1; weak D call: TRBD1 (5 bases). With 5 bases removed from V and 8 bases from J, the gap between germline ends came to 19 bases. This CDR3 has 14 residues. Germline lookup yields CDR1 SGHRS and CDR2 YFSETQ. CDR3 coding DNA: TGCGCCAGCAGACTTCTTCCCGGGACCACAGAAGCTTTCTTT. Translated, it gives CASRLLPGTTEAFF. Full variable domain (outside the CDR3, taken from reference TRBV5-1 and TRBJ1-1): KAGVTQTPRYLIKTRGQQVTLSCSPISGHRSVSWYQQTPGQGLQFLFEYFSETQRNKGNFPGRFSGRQFSNSRSEMNVSTLELGDSALYLCASRLLPGTTEAFFGQGTRLTVV.

The chain recombines TRBV12-3 or TRBV12-4 with TRBJ2-3, with a possible D match to TRBD1 (6 bases). This CDR3 is 15 amino acids long. Trimming took off 6 bases at V and 0 bases at J, with 13 bases between the two ends. CDR3 in DNA: TGTGCCAGCAGGCGAGGGGGAAGGAGCACAGATACGCAGTATTTT. It yields the protein CASRRGGRSTDTQYF.

The V gene is TRBV20-1, the J gene TRBJ1-2; D is ambiguous. The CDR3 length is 15 residues. V shed 0 bases and J shed 4 bases, with 15 bases lying between them. The V gene's germline CDR1 is DFQATT and CDR2 SNEGSKA (reference sequence). The CDR3 bases are TGCAGTGCTAGAGAGGCGGCACGGAACCTCTATGGCTACACCTTC. This encodes CSAREAARNLYGYTF.

This clonotype was counted ten times or more. The rearrangement joins TRBV7-3 to TRBJ2-3; 8 bases line up with TRBD2. Germline lookup yields CDR1 SGHTA and CDR2 FQGTGA. V dropped 3 bases and J dropped 10; count of bases not matched to a gene: 12. This CDR3 is 15 amino acids long. The CDR3 region is CASSFSGGGAVAQYF. DNA for the CDR3: TGTGCCAGCAGCTTCTCGGGGGGGGGAGCAGTTGCGCAGTATTTT.

The CDR3 loop reads CASSQEGNYGYTF. Here the CDR3 DNA reads TGCGCCAGCAGCCAAGAAGGGAACTATGGCTACACCTTC. The V gene is TRBV4-1, the J gene TRBJ1-2; no definite D call. This CDR3 comprises 13 residues. CDR1 is MGHRA, CDR2 YSYEKL, per germline. V lost 0 bases, J lost 2 bases, and 4 bases lay in between.

The V and J genes are TRBV30 and TRBJ2-7; possibly TRBD1 for D (6 bases). Trimming shortened V by 5 bases and J by 5 bases, and 16 bases separated the two germline ends. CDR1 is GTSNPN and CDR2 is SVGIG in the germline V gene (reference sequence). This CDR3 spans 13 amino acids. The chain's CDR3 is CAWSPGVRHEQYF. The CDR3 DNA reads TGTGCCTGGTCCCCAGGGGTACGGCACGAGCAGTACTTC.

The CDR3 DNA is TGTGCCAGCAGCCTCAGGGGGCGTGAAGCTTTCTTT. Translation gives CASSLRGREAFF. This chain joins TRBV7-2 and TRBJ1-1; 8 bases are shared with TRBD1. Germline assignment: CDR1 SGHTA and CDR2 FQGNSA. The CDR3 contains 12 residues. V lost 5 bases, J lost 7 bases, and 3 bases stayed unmatched. Supplemented by reference TRBV7-2 and TRBJ1-1, the full variable domain reads GAGVSQSPSNKVTEKGKDVELRCDPISGHTALYWYRQSLGQGLEFLIYFQGNSAPDKSGLPSDRFSAERTGGSVSTLTIQRTQQEDSAVYLCASSLRGREAFFGQGTRLTVV.

V is TRBV25-1 and J is TRBJ2-7; 7 nucleotides align to TRBD1. CDR1 and CDR2 (germline): MGHDK, SYGVNS. The CDR3 contains 14 residues. J was trimmed by 4 bases and V by 4 bases; bases with no gene match: 7. CDR3 nucleotides: TGTGCCAGCAGTGGGGGGACAGAGAGGTACGAGCAGTACTTC. The encoded protein is CASSGGTERYEQYF.

The genes are TRBV20-1 and TRBJ2-5, with 12 bases that match TRBD2. This CDR3 is built from 16 residues. V lost 4 bases, J lost 4 bases, and 10 bases stayed unmatched. From germline, CDR1 is DFQATT and CDR2 SNEGSKA (reference sequence). The CDR3 is CSAITTSGSPGETQYF. In DNA form, the CDR3 reads TGCAGTGCTATTACGACTAGCGGGAGTCCGGGAGAGACCCAGTACTTC.

This clonotype was counted many times. The V call is TRBV12-3 or TRBV12-4, the J call TRBJ1-2; possible D gene TRBD1, 6 bases. V was shortened by 3 bases and J by 8 bases, with 16 bases between the two germline ends. There are 14 residues in the CDR3. CDR3 in DNA: TGTGCCAGCAGTTTGGGAGAGGGGGTGCAGGGCTACACCTTC. Amino acid sequence: CASSLGEGVQGYTF.

This clonotype was counted many times. The V gene is TRBV7-9, the J gene TRBJ2-2, with 8 bases that match TRBD1. The CDR3 extends over 14 amino acids. The junction had 4 bases not matched to a gene; V was cut back by 5 bases and J by 5 bases. Germline V CDR1 and CDR2: SEHNR, FQNEAQ (reference sequence). The CDR3 sequence is CASSADRVTGELFF. The CDR3 bases are TGTGCCAGCAGCGCGGACAGGGTAACCGGGGAGCTGTTTTTT.

This clonotype appeared many times. This sequence joins TRBV5-1 and TRBJ2-4, with D possibly TRBD1 on 6 matching bases. The CDR3 length is 14 residues. Germline values: CDR1 SGHRS, CDR2 YFSETQ. Trimming left V 0 bases short and J 8 bases short, with 12 bases between. This CDR3 reads CASSLEQGRDIQYF. In DNA, the CDR3 is TGCGCCAGCAGCTTGGAACAGGGTCGGGACATTCAGTACTTC.

This clonotype was seen only a few times. The rearrangement links TRBV11-2 to TRBJ2-3; D remains unclear. With 1 base removed from V and 1 base from J, the gap between germline ends came to 9 bases. CDR3 length equals 15 residues. Germline CDR1 reads SGHAT; CDR2 reads FQNNGV. This chain's CDR3 is CASSLGPRGTDTQYF. CDR3 bases: TGTGCCAGCAGCTTAGGCCCCCGCGGCACAGATACGCAGTATTTT.

This clonotype was recorded at least ten times. This rearrangement joins TRBV7-3 to TRBJ1-1; 7 nucleotides match TRBD1. This CDR3 comprises 13 residues. Germline V gene sequence: CDR1 SGHTA, CDR2 FQGTGA. With V trimmed by 1 base and J by 6 bases, 2 bases remained unmatched. The CDR3 nucleotides read TGTGCCAGCAGCTTAAGAGGGGGCGCTGAAGCTTTCTTT. Translating it yields CASSLRGGAEAFF. The full variable domain, its missing parts supplied by reference TRBV7-3 and TRBJ1-1, is GAGVSQTPSNKVTEKGKYVELRCDPISGHTALYWYRQSLGQGPEFLIYFQGTGAADDSGLPNDRFFAVRPEGSVSTLKIQRTERGDSAVYLCASSLRGGAEAFFGQGTRLTVV.

This chain connects TRBV5-6 to TRBJ1-2; no definite D call. Trimming pared 2 bases from V and 0 bases from J, leaving 11 bases between. This CDR3 comprises 15 residues. CDR1 and CDR2 (germline): SGHDT, YYEEEE. In nucleotides, the CDR3 is TGTGCCAGCAGCTTTAGGACTACAACTAACTATGGCTACACCTTC. Its translation is CASSFRTTTNYGYTF.

This clonotype occurred many times. The rearrangement uses TRBV12-3 or TRBV12-4 and TRBJ2-5; TRBD2 might be the D (7 bases). The CDR3 is 15 residues long. The germline V and J ends were trimmed by 4 bases and 3 bases, with 15 bases remaining between them. CDR3 bases: TGTGCCAGCAGTTCCTGGGGGGGCGGCGAAGAGACCCAGTACTTC. This translates into CASSSWGGGEETQYF.

As concerns this clonotype: A read error may produce the germline difference seen at one junction end. The chain couples TRBV20-1 to TRBJ2-3; 9 nucleotides match TRBD2. The CDR3 consists of 15 residues. Looked up from germline, CDR1 is DFQATT and CDR2 is SNEGSKA (reference sequence). CDR3 region: CSSRASGDSTDTQYF. The DNA for the CDR3 is TGCAGTTCTAGAGCTAGCGGGGATAGCACAGATACGCAGTATTTT.

This clonotype was detected many times. The chain carries TRBV7-6 and TRBJ2-7; possibly TRBD1 for D (5 bases). The V end lost 5 bases, the J end lost 0 bases, and 14 bases lay between the germline ends. Germline V gene lookup returns CDR1 SGHVS and CDR2 FNYEAQ. This CDR3 has 15 residues. The CDR3 loop reads CASSPDSTSSYEQYF. Written as DNA, the CDR3 is TGTGCCAGCAGCCCCGACAGTACGAGCTCCTACGAGCAGTACTTC. The whole variable domain, filled in from reference TRBV7-6 and TRBJ2-7, reads GAGVSQSPRYKVTKRGQDVALRCDPISGHVSLYWYRQALGQGPEFLTYFNYEAQQDKSGLPNDRFSAERPEGSISTLTIQRTEQRDSAMYRCASSPDSTSSYEQYFGPGTRLTVT.

This clonotype appeared many times. The genes are TRBV13 and TRBJ2-7, with 11 bases aligning to TRBD1. There are 15 residues in the CDR3. V lost 5 bases, J lost 5 bases, and 8 bases stayed unmatched. CDR1 is PRHDT, CDR2 FYEKMQ, per germline (reference sequence). CDR3 sequence (DNA): TGTGCCAGCAGCCCCCCGGGACAGGGGGTCCACGAGCAGTACTTC. It codes for CASSPPGQGVHEQYF.

The chain joins TRBV4-2 to TRBJ2-7; TRBD2 aligns across 10 bases. The CDR3 is 17 residues long. Germline CDR1 is LGHNA and CDR2 is YNFKEQ. Unmatched junction bases numbered 9, after V lost 0 bases and J lost 4 bases. The CDR3 DNA reads as TGTGCCAGCAGCCAAGATGGGGGAGCGGGGGGGAAATACGAGCAGTACTTC. Protein product: CASSQDGGAGGKYEQYF.

This chain uses TRBV4-3 with TRBJ1-5, with D unresolved. From germline, CDR1 is LGHNA and CDR2 YSLEER. The ends were cut back, 3 bases at V and 4 bases at J, with 19 bases in the middle. The CDR3 loop spans 17 amino acids. The CDR3 sequence is CASSHTNPNGRNQPQHF. CDR3 DNA sequence: TGCGCCAGCAGCCATACAAACCCCAACGGGAGGAATCAGCCCCAGCATTTT.

In its sample, this clonotype was seen many times. This rearrangement joins TRBV3-1 to TRBJ2-7; TRBD1 matches at 9 bases. The J segment lost 1 base and the V segment lost 3 bases, leaving 7 bases of the junction unmatched. The CDR3 contains 16 residues. Germline CDR1 LGHDT, CDR2 YNNKEL (reference sequence). This CDR3 is CASSHAGTGRSYEQYF. In DNA form, the CDR3 reads TGTGCCAGCAGCCACGCCGGGACAGGGCGGTCCTACGAGCAGTACTTC.